This note documents a single TCR beta chain sequence. This sample is drawn from a study of metastatic and nonmetastatic thyroid tumors. Patients underwent thyroid surgery, and none had received any treatment before it. Authors' processing steps: The distant-metastasis classifier for papillary thyroid cancer was built from CDR3 differences across clinicopathological groups. MiXCR was used by TCRdb to re-call the PCR reads. In this record, the V and J calls reflect TCRdb's handling and not the investigators' own analysis. The sample holds over 6,000 clones, 25% to 30% seen once. The CDR3 contains 14 residues. Germline CDR1 MNHEY, CDR2 SVGEGT. Trimming pared 5 bases from V and 1 base from J, leaving 11 bases between.

The TCR originated in a female donor with papillary thyroid cancer or a benign thyroid nodule (not recorded which). Some clones in this sample may be carry-over from other donors' samples. The sequencing sample was made of adjacent normal tissue. The chain couples TRBV6-2 or TRBV6-3 to TRBJ1-1; D perhaps matches TRBD1 (5 bases). The CDR3 DNA follows: TGTGCCAGCAGTCCCTATACAGGGAACACTGAAGCTTTCTTT. Its translation is CASSPYTGNTEAFF.